One sample yielded the 24 T cell receptor beta chains listed below, sequenced in a study of cytomegalovirus exposure and HLA in healthy donors. A multiplex PCR was run with 60 Vbeta primers and 13 Jbeta primers. Sequencing was performed with immunoSEQ multiplex PCR; in TCRdb, only in-frame clones are kept and a portion is missing. The table shows fewer than 150,000 clones, with 70% to 80% occurring only once. The sample consisted of PBMCs. Source of these receptors: a woman in her thirties or forties in good health and CMV-seropositive.

This clone was seen more than once but under ten times. Germline is not matched at one junction end, which may reflect a read error. CDR3 nucleotides: TGTGCTAGCAGCACCGGGACAGGGGTTCAAGAGACCCAGTACTTC. Its translation is CASSTGTGVQETQYF. The gene calls are TRBV7-7 and TRBJ2-5; 10 bases fit TRBD1. The CDR3 extends over 15 amino acids. Germline V gene sequence: CDR1 SSHAT, CDR2 FNYEAQ (reference sequence).

The rearrangement joins TRBV7-9 to TRBJ2-5, with a weak D call TRBD2 (6 bases). The J call is in doubt because the DNA end fits TRBJ2-7 better. Germline V gene sequence: CDR1 SEHNR, CDR2 FQNEAQ (reference sequence). This CDR3 comprises 15 residues. The CDR3 here is CASSSQKRGYHEQYF. For the CDR3, the DNA is TGTGCCAGCAGCTCCCAAAAACGGGGGTACCACGAGCAGTACTTC.

The V and J genes are TRBV7-9 and TRBJ1-6, with 7 bases fitting TRBD1. The CDR3 is made up of 14 amino acids. Germline V gene lookup returns CDR1 SEHNR and CDR2 FQNEAQ (reference sequence). J was trimmed by 8 bases and V by 5 bases; bases with no gene match: 6. CDR3 DNA: TGTGCCAGCAGCGCGGGACAGTCAGATTCACCCCTCCACTTT. It is translated as CASSAGQSDSPLHF.

This clone was seen only once. The V and J genes are TRBV9 and TRBJ1-2; TRBD1 might be the D (5 bases). Germline-derived CDR1 and CDR2 are SGDLS and YYNGEE. The CDR3 runs to 18 residues. The V and J ends lost 0 bases and 0 bases respectively, with 18 bases between them. DNA for the CDR3: TGTGCCAGCAGCGTAGCTCCCATCACGACAGTAGCTAACTATGGCTACACCTTC. Protein sequence: CASSVAPITTVANYGYTF. The full variable domain, with the rest looked up from reference TRBV9 and TRBJ1-2, is DSGVTQTPKHLITATGQRVTLRCSPRSGDLSVYWYQQSLDQGLQFLIQYYNGEERAKGNILERFSAQQFPDLHSELNLSSLELGDSALYFCASSVAPITTVANYGYTFGSGTRLTVV.

The V call is TRBV9, the J call TRBJ1-1; a possible D gene is TRBD1 (6 bases). Germline CDR1 and CDR2: SGDLS and YYNGEE. This CDR3 is 15 amino acids long. The V gene lost 4 bases and the J gene lost 3 bases, with 16 bases spanning the gap. The CDR3 is CASSPRTEWDTEAFF. CDR3 sequence (DNA): TGTGCCAGCAGCCCACGGACAGAGTGGGACACTGAAGCTTTCTTT.

The chain has TRBV6-1 and TRBJ1-2, with 7 nucleotides matching TRBD1. Trimming at V came to 6 bases and at J to 2 bases, leaving 9 bases not matched to a gene. The germline V gene encodes CDR1 MNHNS and CDR2 SASEGT. There are 15 residues in the CDR3. The CDR3 region is CASSEIPGQNYGYTF. The CDR3 coding sequence is TGTGCCAGCAGCGAAATCCCGGGACAGAACTATGGCTACACCTTC.

V and J are TRBV29-1 and TRBJ1-1; 10 nucleotides align to TRBD1. Germline CDR1 SQVTM, CDR2 ANQGSEA. Trimming at V came to 1 base and at J to 5 bases, leaving 10 bases not matched to a gene. The CDR3 spans 16 residues. The CDR3 nucleotides are TGCAGCGTTGAAGGGGGACAGGGGTCCTTGTGGACTGAAGCTTTCTTT. Translation: CSVEGGQGSLWTEAFF.

The V and J genes are TRBV5-1 and TRBJ2-1, with 7 nucleotides matching TRBD1. The germline CDR1 and CDR2 sequences are SGHRS and YFSETQ. J was trimmed by 8 bases and V by 4 bases; bases with no gene match: 9. CDR3 length: 14 amino acids. The CDR3 sequence is CASSIRQGRDEQFF. The CDR3 bases are TGCGCCAGCAGCATAAGACAGGGTAGGGATGAGCAGTTCTTC.

This rearrangement joins TRBV7-2 to TRBJ1-2; the D gene is possibly TRBD1 (5 bases). Deletions cut 2 bases from V and 8 bases from J, with 21 bases between. This CDR3 spans 16 amino acids. Germline loops: CDR1 SGHTA, CDR2 FQGNSA. The CDR3 protein is CASSLYGTEGPGGYTF. Here the CDR3 DNA reads TGTGCCAGCAGCTTATATGGGACGGAGGGGCCGGGAGGCTACACCTTC.

The gene calls are TRBV29-1 and TRBJ1-5; D call uncertain. CDR1 is SQVTM, CDR2 ANQGSEA, per germline. This CDR3 contains 13 residues. Trimming took off 1 base at V and 3 bases at J, with 7 bases between the two ends. CDR3 coding DNA: TGCAGCGTTGAAGTAAATCTCAATCAGCCCCAGCATTTT. This sequence encodes CSVEVNLNQPQHF.

The chain joins TRBV5-1 to TRBJ1-1, with 8 bases lining up with TRBD1. The CDR3 extends over 14 amino acids. V shed 3 bases, J shed 0 bases, and the junction held 1 base outside the gene matches. CDR1 is SGHRS, CDR2 YFSETQ, per germline. CDR3 sequence (DNA): TGCGCCAGCAGCTGGACAGGGTTGAACACTGAAGCTTTCTTT. Its translation is CASSWTGLNTEAFF.

This clone was seen only a few times. The chain uses TRBV5-4 and TRBJ2-2; TRBD1 agrees at 7 bases. Germline CDR1 SGHNT, CDR2 YYREEE (reference sequence). The CDR3 consists of 15 residues. J was trimmed by 2 bases and V by 5 bases; bases with no gene match: 6. The CDR3 DNA sequence: TGTGCCAGCAGGAGTGCAGGGGGAAACACCGGGGAGCTGTTTTTT. Translated, it gives CASRSAGGNTGELFF.

Only a few counts were recorded for this clone. V is TRBV2 and J is TRBJ2-7; 7 positions agree with TRBD2. There are 14 residues in the CDR3. Germline CDR1 and CDR2: SNHLY and FYNNEI. V gave up 3 bases and J gave up 1 base; unmatched junction bases: 3. Written as DNA, the CDR3 is TGTGCCAGCAGTGATCAGGGAGGGTCCTACGAGCAGTACTTC. As protein: CASSDQGGSYEQYF. The full variable domain, with the rest looked up from reference TRBV2 and TRBJ2-7, is EPEVTQTPSHQVTQMGQEVILRCVPISNHLYFYWYRQILGQKVEFLVSFYNNEISEKSEIFDDQFSVERPDGSNFTLKIRSTKLEDSAMYFCASSDQGGSYEQYFGPGTRLTVT.

This sequence joins TRBV18 and TRBJ2-5; no definite D call. The ends were cut back, 2 bases at V and 2 bases at J, with 12 bases in the middle. CDR3 length: 15 residues. CDR1 is KGHSH, CDR2 LQKENI, per germline. CDR3 sequence: CASSPMERSQETQYF. In DNA, the CDR3 is TGTGCCAGCTCACCAATGGAGCGTAGTCAAGAGACCCAGTACTTC.

The gene calls are TRBV7-2 and TRBJ2-3; tentative D call: TRBD1 (6 bases). Germline V CDR1 and CDR2: SGHTA, FQGNSA. V was pared by 1 base and J by 2 bases, with 10 bases between. The CDR3 covers 15 residues. The CDR3 region is CASSLGGQYTDTQYF. CDR3 bases: TGTGCCAGCAGCTTAGGAGGACAGTACACAGATACGCAGTATTTT.

The genes are TRBV19 and TRBJ1-1; weak D call: TRBD1 (6 bases). The CDR3 is 13 amino acids. CDR1 is LNHDA, CDR2 SQIVND, per germline (reference sequence). V lost 5 bases, J lost 7 bases, and 14 bases lay in between. The CDR3 region has the DNA TGTGCCAGTAGTCCCGGGACATCAATTGAAGCTTTCTTT. Translating it yields CASSPGTSIEAFF.

The V call is TRBV10-3, the J call TRBJ2-7, with D perhaps TRBD2 (5 bases). The CDR3 spans 16 residues. V gave up 6 bases and J gave up 2 bases, with 20 bases separating them. Germline V lookup: CDR1 ENHRY, CDR2 SYGVKD. CDR3 sequence (DNA): TGTGCCATCAGCCCCCGAGCGAGAGGGATCCCCTACGAGCAGTACTTC. Protein sequence: CAISPRARGIPYEQYF.

V gene TRBV15 combines with J gene TRBJ2-7, with 7 bases that match TRBD2. Germline V gene data show CDR1 as LNHNV and CDR2 as YYDKDF (reference sequence). This CDR3 is built from 13 residues. V dropped 5 bases and J dropped 7; count of bases not matched to a gene: 8. Here the CDR3 DNA reads TGTGCCACCAGCGCCCACATGGGGGGGGAGCAGTACTTC. Protein: CATSAHMGGEQYF.

This clone was seen a few times. CDR3 sequence: CASSLGLAGDQPQHF. CDR3 nucleotides: TGTGCCAGCAGCTTAGGCTTAGCGGGGGATCAGCCCCAGCATTTT. This chain connects TRBV7-2 to TRBJ1-5; a weak D match, TRBD1 (5 bases). The CDR3 is 15 amino acids. In germline, CDR1 is SGHTA, CDR2 FQGNSA. Trimming cost V 1 base and J 5 bases, with 12 bases left between them.

The chain carries TRBV10-3 and TRBJ1-1, with 9 bases aligning to TRBD1. From germline, CDR1 is ENHRY and CDR2 SYGVKD. The ends lost 6 bases at V and 10 bases at J; junction bases unmatched: 3. CDR3 length: 11 residues. Written as DNA, the CDR3 is TGTGCCATCAGGGGACAGGGTCGAGCTTTCTTT. It specifies CAIRGQGRAFF.

The rearrangement uses TRBV28 and TRBJ1-2, with TRBD1 matching 10 bases. Germline CDR1 reads MDHEN; CDR2 reads SYDVKM. The CDR3 has 15 amino acids. J lost 8 bases, V lost 5 bases, and 11 bases had no gene match. CDR3 sequence (DNA): TGTGCCAGCAGTATACCAAGACAGGGGGCAAGCGGCTACACCTTC. Amino acid sequence: CASSIPRQGASGYTF.

This chain links TRBV6-6 with TRBJ2-7; possible D gene TRBD1, 6 bases. The CDR3 is 15 amino acids. V lost 5 bases and J lost 0, with 14 bases in between. CDR1 MNHNY and CDR2 SVGAGI come from the germline V gene (reference sequence). CDR3 loop: CASSPQGLSSYEQYF. The CDR3 DNA sequence: TGTGCCAGCAGTCCACAGGGTCTAAGCTCCTACGAGCAGTACTTC.

This chain joins TRBV7-6 and TRBJ2-5, with 10 bases aligning to TRBD2. Germline V gene lookup returns CDR1 SGHVS and CDR2 FNYEAQ. Trimming took 5 bases from V and 5 from J; bases not matched to a gene: 11. The CDR3 totals 16 residues. In nucleotides, the CDR3 is TGTGCCAGCAGCCAAAACTTAGCGGGGGGAGGCGAGACCCAGTACTTC. This encodes CASSQNLAGGGETQYF.

The chain recombines TRBV5-1 with TRBJ1-1; no firm D call. CDR1 is SGHRS, CDR2 YFSETQ, per germline. The length of the CDR3 is 13 residues. Trimming shortened V by 4 bases and J by 2 bases, and 9 bases separated the two germline ends. This chain's CDR3 is CASSRGENTEAFF. The DNA for the CDR3 is TGCGCCAGCAGCCGCGGGGAAAACACTGAAGCTTTCTTT.